The entry below describes one T cell receptor (beta chain). The data belong to a study of tumour-infiltrating T cells in Burkitt lymphoma. Study-wide background: Overall and progression-free survival were predicted by productive clonality.

Assay used: immunoSEQ multiplex PCR; TCRdb lists only in-frame clones, some missing. Of about 14,000 clones listed, around 86% are singletons. V was trimmed by 5 bases and J by 1 base, leaving 11 bases between them. The CDR3 has 14 amino acids. Germline assignment: CDR1 SNHLY and CDR2 FYNNEI. The rearrangement links TRBV2 to TRBJ1-1; D is possibly TRBD1 (6 bases). Sequencing used tumor tissue. The origin of this receptor is a human donor with diffuse large B-cell lymphoma. The CDR3 DNA reads as TGTGCCAGCAGTCCCGGACAGAGGAACACTGAAGCTTTCTTT. Translated: CASSPGQRNTEAFF.